These T cell receptor beta chains were read from a single sample in a study of blood T cell repertoires in COVID-19. The repertoire was sequenced with immunoSEQ multiplex PCR; TCRdb's copy has only in-frame clones and lacks some. Of 150,000 to 200,000 clones listed, nearly 80% were seen once; the top ten hold approximately 13%. Specimen: peripheral blood. These receptors all come from an elderly woman with acute or convalescent COVID-19. Both conserved end residues are part of each CDR3. Fields, in order: V gene, J gene, CDR3 protein.

V gene: TRBV12-3/TRBV12-4; J gene: TRBJ1-2; CDR3 protein: CASSRGRYGYTF
V gene: TRBV28; J gene: TRBJ1-4; CDR3 protein: CASSIQGAYEKLFF
V gene: TRBV4-1; J gene: TRBJ2-7; CDR3 protein: CASSQADSSYEQYF
V gene: TRBV2; J gene: TRBJ1-5; CDR3 protein: CASSEPPTPNQPQHF
V gene: TRBV5-1; J gene: TRBJ2-1; CDR3 protein: CASSLDLDRAGNEQFF
V gene: TRBV19; J gene: TRBJ1-2; CDR3 protein: CASSAGTNYGYTF
V gene: TRBV3-1/TRBV3-2; J gene: TRBJ2-7; CDR3 protein: CASSQDIGVPYF
V gene: TRBV7-9; J gene: TRBJ1-1; CDR3 protein: CASSQTGGSTSRVTEAFF
V gene: TRBV11-2; J gene: TRBJ2-7; CDR3 protein: CASSLGRGAHEQYF
V gene: TRBV19; J gene: TRBJ2-1; CDR3 protein: CASSPPLAGVYGANEQFF
V gene: TRBV4-2; J gene: TRBJ2-1; CDR3 protein: CASSQASLAGRDEQFF
V gene: TRBV27; J gene: TRBJ2-5; CDR3 protein: CASREAGMETQYF
V gene: TRBV12-3/TRBV12-4; J gene: TRBJ1-2; CDR3 protein: CASRLQGGYGYTF
V gene: TRBV12-3/TRBV12-4; J gene: TRBJ1-2; CDR3 protein: CASSPQGGYGYTF
V gene: TRBV27; J gene: TRBJ2-7; CDR3 protein: CASSLTGQGGYEQYF
V gene: TRBV7-6; J gene: TRBJ2-7; CDR3 protein: CASSLEGGGASEQYF
V gene: TRBV30; J gene: TRBJ2-2; CDR3 protein: CAWSGRASNTGELFF
V gene: TRBV14; J gene: TRBJ1-1; CDR3 protein: CASSPWKGTEAFF
V gene: TRBV18; J gene: TRBJ1-4; CDR3 protein: CASSLLNPGQGLSNEKLFF
V gene: TRBV19; J gene: TRBJ2-1; CDR3 protein: CASSSRDRRNNEQFF
V gene: TRBV30; J gene: TRBJ1-1; CDR3 protein: CAWGRRGTEAFF
V gene: TRBV29-1; J gene: TRBJ2-2; CDR3 protein: CGGRRERNTGELFF
V gene: TRBV29-1; J gene: TRBJ2-7; CDR3 protein: CSVGGGQFYEQYF
V gene: TRBV2; J gene: TRBJ1-5; CDR3 protein: CASSPLGQPQHF
V gene: TRBV5-6; J gene: TRBJ1-2; CDR3 protein: CASSLGQLVYGYTF
V gene: TRBV5-6; J gene: TRBJ1-1; CDR3 protein: CASSLASDTEAFF
V gene: TRBV12-3/TRBV12-4; J gene: TRBJ1-5; CDR3 protein: CASRRTGSQPQHF
V gene: TRBV3-1/TRBV3-2; J gene: TRBJ1-5; CDR3 protein: CASSQGLGRAPGMPQHF
V gene: TRBV10-3; J gene: TRBJ1-6; CDR3 protein: CAISEGTVYNSPLHF
V gene: TRBV2; J gene: TRBJ1-5; CDR3 protein: CASSEMASNQPQHF
V gene: TRBV6-6; J gene: TRBJ2-1; CDR3 protein: CASRIGTSGYNEQFF
V gene: TRBV3-1/TRBV3-2; J gene: TRBJ2-7; CDR3 protein: CASRRQSSYEQYF
V gene: TRBV15; J gene: TRBJ2-7; CDR3 protein: CATSERISYEQYF
V gene: TRBV5-1; J gene: TRBJ1-6; CDR3 protein: CASSGQGKETYNSPLHF
V gene: TRBV30; J gene: TRBJ1-1; CDR3 protein: CAWGLGQGFPEAFF
V gene: TRBV3-1/TRBV3-2; J gene: TRBJ2-5; CDR3 protein: CASSQSGGETQYF
V gene: TRBV7-9; J gene: TRBJ2-7; CDR3 protein: CASSSGTSYEQYF
V gene: TRBV27; J gene: TRBJ2-2; CDR3 protein: CASRDRGLTGELFF
V gene: TRBV19; J gene: TRBJ2-6; CDR3 protein: CASSPDRAGANVLTF
V gene: TRBV6-6; J gene: TRBJ1-4; CDR3 protein: CASSYFDRGREKLFF
V gene: TRBV5-1; J gene: TRBJ1-1; CDR3 protein: CASRGQGDTEAFF
V gene: TRBV5-4; J gene: TRBJ1-1; CDR3 protein: CASSEGSSEAFF
V gene: TRBV7-2; J gene: TRBJ1-5; CDR3 protein: CASSPAVLSNQPQHF
V gene: TRBV28; J gene: TRBJ2-7; CDR3 protein: CASGGTGYYYEQYF
V gene: TRBV5-1; J gene: TRBJ2-3; CDR3 protein: CASQLAGDTDTQYF
V gene: TRBV4-1; J gene: TRBJ2-7; CDR3 protein: CASFGPGQGPPGYEQYF
V gene: TRBV7-9; J gene: TRBJ1-4; CDR3 protein: CASSTLDRANEKLFF
V gene: TRBV6-5; J gene: TRBJ2-7; CDR3 protein: CASRRQLAPYEQYF
V gene: TRBV20-1; J gene: TRBJ2-1; CDR3 protein: CSARPRREQFF
V gene: TRBV2; J gene: TRBJ2-2; CDR3 protein: CASSEALWERTGELFF
V gene: TRBV6-5; J gene: TRBJ1-6; CDR3 protein: CASGVSQRGDSPLHF
V gene: TRBV30; J gene: TRBJ1-6; CDR3 protein: CAWSAPLGSYNSPLHF
V gene: TRBV28; J gene: TRBJ2-1; CDR3 protein: CASSFSPGLAGLSSYNEQFF
V gene: TRBV6-5; J gene: TRBJ2-7; CDR3 protein: CASTNAGEQYF
V gene: TRBV27; J gene: TRBJ1-5; CDR3 protein: CASRRDRAGNQPQHF